In its sample, the clone carrying this T cell receptor (beta chain) was seen many times. TCR beta CDR3 regions were amplified from RNA. HTBI primers were used for first-round RT-PCR of the TCR CDR3. TCRdb used MiXCR to reprocess the multiplex PCR reads, holding one entry per CDR3 protein. The sample lists around 400,000 distinct CDR3 sequences, less than 20% seen once, with about a quarter in the top ten. Disease duration under 2 months; hyperthyroidism patients were aged 18 to 65. Exclusion of patients followed from uncontrolled infection, other autoimmune disease, pregnancy or lactation. Orbital computed tomography and thyroid ultrasound, together with serum TRAb and thyroxine and clinical symptoms, were used for diagnoses. This specimen comes from a study of T cells in Graves' hyperthyroidism and ophthalmopathy. The length of the CDR3 is 15 residues. Looked up from germline, CDR1 is ENHRY and CDR2 is SYGVKD. V dropped 0 bases and J dropped 1 base, with 10 bases sitting between them.

Sequencing was carried out using blood. This sequence joins TRBV10-3 and TRBJ2-7; no definite D call. The receptor's source is a woman between 18 and 29 years old with Graves' hyperthyroidism that later progressed to Graves' ophthalmopathy. The CDR3 DNA reads as TGTGCCATCAGTGAGTCGGGCCAGCGATCCTACGAGCAGTACTTC. As protein: CAISESGQRSYEQYF.